One sample yielded the 31 T cell receptor beta chains listed below, sequenced in a study of shared T cell receptors in the human thymus. Repertoires were generated with immunoSEQ multiplex PCR, while TCRdb's copy carries only in-frame clones and drops some. The table lists 540,000 or so clones, roughly 74% of them singletons, with more than 0.01% in the top ten. These data also featured in a second study, about human thymus T cells.

The sequencing input was thymocytes. Source of these receptors: a boy under two years old with a congenital heart defect.

This sequence joins TRBV21-1 and TRBJ1-1; the table's D call TRBD1 went unverified against the DNA. TRBV21-1 is flagged as a pseudogene. The CDR3 is made up of 12 amino acids. CDR3 bases: TGTGCCAGCAGCAAAGTCAACAGGGAAGCTTTCTTT. This translates into CASSKVNREAFF.

The genes are TRBV25-1 and TRBJ2-3, with TRBD2 as a possible D gene (5 bases). CDR1 MGHDK and CDR2 SYGVNS come from the germline V gene. The CDR3 has 16 amino acids. V was pared by 3 bases and J by 2 bases, with 15 bases between. CDR3 sequence: CASSDWWESDTDTQYF. For the CDR3, the DNA is TGTGCCAGCAGTGATTGGTGGGAGTCGGACACAGATACGCAGTATTTT.

The sample holds one count of this clone. J is TRBJ2-6 and V is TRBV28, with 7 nucleotides matching TRBD2. Germline-derived CDR1 and CDR2 are MDHEN and SYDVKM. V was clipped by 4 bases and J by 0 bases; unmatched bases: 9. This CDR3 contains 18 residues. The CDR3 loop is CASSWVEGGISGANVLTF. In DNA, the CDR3 is TGTGCCAGCAGTTGGGTTGAGGGAGGGATCTCTGGGGCCAACGTCCTGACTTTC.

V gene TRBV30 combines with J gene TRBJ2-7; 11 bases align to TRBD2. V lost 5 bases, J lost 2 bases, and 8 bases stayed unmatched. CDR3 length: 15 residues. Germline values: CDR1 GTSNPN, CDR2 SVGIG (reference sequence). The CDR3 sequence is CAWEPTSGGTYEQYF. In nucleotides, the CDR3 is TGTGCCTGGGAACCAACTAGCGGGGGAACCTACGAGCAGTACTTC.

The chain employs TRBV7-9 and TRBJ2-7, with 7 bases aligning to TRBD2. The V gene's germline CDR1 is SEHNR and CDR2 FQNEAQ (reference sequence). V gave up 5 bases and J gave up 0 bases; unmatched junction bases: 4. The CDR3 has 14 residues. The CDR3, as DNA: TGTGCCAGCAGCCCGAGCGGGACCTCCTACGAGCAGTACTTC. Protein: CASSPSGTSYEQYF.

V is TRBV28 and J is TRBJ2-5; no clear D. The CDR3 totals 16 residues. The V gene lost 6 bases and the J gene lost 2 bases, with 19 bases spanning the gap. In germline, CDR1 is MDHEN, CDR2 SYDVKM. The CDR3 loop reads CASSPPGPALQETQYF. The DNA for the CDR3 is TGTGCCAGCAGCCCTCCCGGTCCAGCGTTGCAAGAGACCCAGTACTTC. The full variable domain, its missing parts supplied by reference TRBV28 and TRBJ2-5, is DVKVTQSSRYLVKRTGEKVFLECVQDMDHENMFWYRQDPGLGLRLIYFSYDVKMKEKGDIPEGYSVSREKKERFSLILESASTNQTSMYLCASSPPGPALQETQYFGPGTRLLVL.

In its sample, this clone was seen once. The chain recombines TRBV7-2 with TRBJ2-3; D is possibly TRBD1 (6 bases). Germline lookup yields CDR1 SGHTA and CDR2 FQGNSA. Trimming pared 5 bases from V and 6 bases from J, leaving 12 bases between. The length of the CDR3 is 13 residues. This CDR3 is CASSPRQGDTQYF. DNA for the CDR3: TGTGCCAGCAGCCCACGCCAGGGGGATACGCAGTATTTT.

This clone was counted between two and nine times. The chain joins TRBV5-8 to TRBJ1-5; 8 positions agree with TRBD1. CDR1 and CDR2 (germline): SGHTS, YDEGEE. This CDR3 region has 14 residues. V was pared by 4 bases and J by 2 bases, with 2 bases of the junction left unmatched. The CDR3 DNA reads as TGTGCCAGCAGCCAGGGACAGGGCAATCAGCCCCAGCATTTT. Its translation is CASSQGQGNQPQHF. Looking up the rest from reference TRBV5-8 and TRBJ1-5 gives the full variable domain: EAGVTQSPTHLIKTRGQQATLRCSPISGHTSVYWYQQALGLGLQFLLWYDEGEERNRGNFPPRFSGRQFPNYSSELNVNALELEDSALYLCASSQGQGNQPQHFGDGTRLSIL.

This rearrangement joins TRBV4-2 to TRBJ2-5, with 13 nucleotides matching TRBD2. Germline loops: CDR1 LGHNA, CDR2 YNFKEQ. CDR3 length: 18 residues. Germline trimming cut 0 bases from V and 5 bases from J; bases unmatched to any gene: 9. The CDR3 protein is CASSQDSGTSGIRETQYF. In DNA form, the CDR3 reads TGTGCCAGCAGCCAAGATTCGGGGACTAGCGGGATACGGGAGACCCAGTACTTC.

The chain has TRBV7-9 and TRBJ2-1, with TRBD1 as a possible D gene (6 bases). V lost 3 bases and J lost 9, with 9 bases in between. CDR3 length equals 12 residues. The germline CDR1 and CDR2 sequences are SEHNR and FQNEAQ (reference sequence). The CDR3 nucleotides are TGTGCCAGCAGCTTCGGACAGACTGAGCAGTTCTTC. This codes for CASSFGQTEQFF.

The chain couples TRBV6-4 to TRBJ2-1; 8 nucleotides agree with TRBD2. CDR3 length equals 18 residues. Germline V gene data show CDR1 as MRHNA and CDR2 as SNTAGT. V lost 1 base to trimming and J lost 1 base; unmatched junction nucleotides: 9. CDR3 sequence: CASSDLAGTIPSYNEQFF. The CDR3 DNA is TGTGCCAGCAGTGACTTAGCGGGGACCATACCTTCCTACAATGAGCAGTTCTTC.

This chain joins TRBV28 and TRBJ2-1; a possible D gene is TRBD1 (7 bases). Per the germline V gene, CDR1 is MDHEN and CDR2 is SYDVKM. Trimming stripped 9 bases from V and 9 bases from J, with 24 bases between. The CDR3 covers 15 residues. The CDR3 loop is CASCAPQGSGLEQFF. CDR3 DNA: TGTGCCAGTTGTGCCCCACAGGGGTCGGGACTTGAGCAGTTCTTC.

A few counts support this clone. The gene calls are TRBV9 and TRBJ2-5; TRBD1 might be the D (5 bases). CDR1 is SGDLS, CDR2 YYNGEE, per germline. The CDR3 runs to 14 residues. The V end was cut by 4 bases, the J end by 0 bases, with 10 bases between. DNA for the CDR3: TGTGCCAGCAGCCCCCTGACAGACCAAGAGACCCAGTACTTC. Translated, it gives CASSPLTDQETQYF. Drawing the rest from reference TRBV9 and TRBJ2-5, the complete variable domain is DSGVTQTPKHLITATGQRVTLRCSPRSGDLSVYWYQQSLDQGLQFLIQYYNGEERAKGNILERFSAQQFPDLHSELNLSSLELGDSALYFCASSPLTDQETQYFGPGTRLLVL.

The rearrangement uses TRBV18 and TRBJ2-1; 7 nucleotides agree with TRBD2. The junction had 22 bases not matched to a gene; V was cut back by 3 bases and J by 2 bases. CDR3 size: 21 residues. Germline CDR1 reads KGHSH; CDR2 reads LQKENI. CDR3 nucleotides: TGTGCCAGCTCACCCCACGGATGCTCGGGAGGAATCGCCCAAACCTACAATGAGCAGTTCTTC. Translating it yields CASSPHGCSGGIAQTYNEQFF.

The J gene is TRBJ2-7, the V gene TRBV9, with D perhaps matching TRBD2 (5 bases). Germline V gene data show CDR1 as SGDLS and CDR2 as YYNGEE. V was shortened by 3 bases and J by 6 bases, with 16 bases between the two germline ends. The CDR3 loop spans 14 amino acids. The CDR3 is CASSAGAVRPEQYF. Written as DNA, the CDR3 is TGTGCCAGCAGCGCCGGAGCGGTGAGACCCGAGCAGTACTTC.

V and J are TRBV5-1 and TRBJ2-3; a possible D gene is TRBD2 (6 bases). Deletions cut 0 bases from V and 6 bases from J, with 14 bases between. In germline, CDR1 is SGHRS, CDR2 YFSETQ. CDR3 length equals 15 residues. The CDR3 DNA sequence: TGCGCCAGCAGCTTGGGGGAGGTGTCATACGATACGCAGTATTTT. Its translation: CASSLGEVSYDTQYF.

The chain combines TRBV5-1 with TRBJ2-7; 12 bases match TRBD2. CDR1 and CDR2 from the germline V gene are SGHRS and YFSETQ. This CDR3 has 14 residues. V dropped 4 bases and J dropped 3; count of bases not matched to a gene: 2. The CDR3 loop reads CASSPGLAGYEQYF. The CDR3 DNA reads as TGCGCCAGCAGCCCGGGACTAGCGGGCTACGAGCAGTACTTC.

The V and J genes are TRBV9 and TRBJ2-1, with D uncertain. The CDR3 runs to 14 residues. The germline CDR1 and CDR2 sequences are SGDLS and YYNGEE. The V and J ends lost 2 bases and 2 bases respectively, with 8 bases between them. The CDR3 is CASSVAVPYNEQFF. The CDR3 nucleotides read TGTGCCAGCAGCGTCGCAGTTCCCTACAATGAGCAGTTCTTC.

The chain recombines TRBV10-3 with TRBJ1-1; 8 bases line up with TRBD1. V shed 7 bases and J 8 bases; nucleotides not matched to a gene: 9. Germline V CDR1 and CDR2: ENHRY, SYGVKD. The CDR3 length is 13 residues. CDR3 DNA: TGTGCCATCATCGGGACACAGGGGGGGGAAGCTTTCTTT. This encodes CAIIGTQGGEAFF.

This sequence joins TRBV7-6 and TRBJ2-1; 8 nucleotides agree with TRBD1. The ends lost 1 base at V and 0 bases at J; junction bases unmatched: 8. The germline V gene has CDR1 SGHVS and CDR2 FNYEAQ. This CDR3 is built from 18 residues. DNA for the CDR3: TGTGCCAGCAGCTTAGGTCAGGGGGCCTCAAGCTCCTACAATGAGCAGTTCTTC. It specifies CASSLGQGASSSYNEQFF.

J is TRBJ2-7 and V is TRBV27, with 7 bases matching TRBD2. Germline V gene data show CDR1 as MNHEY and CDR2 as SMNVEV (reference sequence). Trimming cost V 1 base and J 12 bases; bases outside gene matches: 6. The CDR3 has 12 residues. CDR3 region: CASSLCCGRGYF. The CDR3 DNA follows: TGTGCCAGCAGTTTATGTTGCGGGAGAGGGTACTTC.

This CDR3 reads CATSRIRQGANTEAFF. The CDR3, as DNA: TGTGCCACCAGCAGGATCCGACAGGGGGCGAACACTGAAGCTTTCTTT. The rearrangement links TRBV15 to TRBJ1-1; the match to TRBD1 covers 10 bases. J gave up 1 base and V 3 bases, and 5 bases lay outside the gene matches. The CDR3 contains 16 residues. Germline CDR1 reads LNHNV; CDR2 reads YYDKDF (reference sequence).

The V gene is TRBV6-5, the J gene TRBJ1-1, with a weak D call TRBD1 (5 bases). CDR1 is MNHEY and CDR2 is SVGAGI in the germline V gene. The CDR3 has 16 residues. The ends were cut back, 0 bases at V and 8 bases at J, with 19 bases in the middle. The CDR3 spells CASSYSKGQISEEAFF. The CDR3, as DNA: TGTGCCAGCAGTTACTCGAAAGGACAAATTTCCGAGGAAGCTTTCTTT.

Worth noting for this clone: An end of the junction does not agree with germline; a read error may underlie this. The rearrangement links TRBV25-1 to TRBJ2-7; the D gene is possibly TRBD2 (6 bases). The CDR3 covers 15 residues. CDR1 and CDR2 (germline): MGHDK, SYGVNS. The CDR3 spells CGSSRRGGENYEQYF. In DNA form, the CDR3 reads TGTGGCAGCAGTCGGAGGGGCGGAGAAAACTACGAGCAGTACTTC.

The chain employs TRBV28 and TRBJ2-7, with 9 positions matching TRBD2. V lost 10 bases and J lost 2; bases outside the gene matches: 12. This CDR3 is 15 amino acids long. Germline V gene lookup returns CDR1 MDHEN and CDR2 SYDVKM. The CDR3 here is CATLELAGRPYEQYF. In DNA, the CDR3 is TGTGCCACCCTAGAGCTAGCGGGACGCCCCTACGAGCAGTACTTC.

The genes are TRBV14 and TRBJ2-1; D may be TRBD2 (5 bases). The germline V gene has CDR1 SGHDN and CDR2 FVKESK. The CDR3 has 15 amino acids. V dropped 1 base and J dropped 0 bases, with 7 bases sitting between them. This CDR3 reads CASSQVTSSYNEQFF. In DNA form, the CDR3 reads TGTGCCAGCAGCCAAGTTACTAGCTCCTACAATGAGCAGTTCTTC. The full variable domain, its missing parts supplied by reference TRBV14 and TRBJ2-1, is EAGVTQFPSHSVIEKGQTVTLRCDPISGHDNLYWYRRVMGKEIKFLLHFVKESKQDESGMPNNRFLAERTGGTYSTLKVQPAELEDSGVYFCASSQVTSSYNEQFFGPGTRLTVL.

V is TRBV4-2 and J is TRBJ1-2, with D possibly TRBD1 on 5 matching bases. Trimming removed 4 bases at V and 4 bases at J, with 13 bases between. This CDR3 is built from 14 residues. CDR1 and CDR2 from the germline V gene are LGHNA and YNFKEQ. CDR3 DNA: TGTGCCAGCAGCCCCGAGCAGGGAGGCTATGGCTACACCTTC. Amino acid sequence: CASSPEQGGYGYTF.

This chain links TRBV19 with TRBJ1-2; 8 bases map to TRBD1. The CDR3 covers 14 residues. The V segment lost 5 bases and the J segment 4 bases; nucleotides outside the gene matches: 6. Germline loops: CDR1 LNHDA, CDR2 SQIVND (reference sequence). In nucleotides, the CDR3 is TGTGCCAGTAGTCTGGGGACAGGACCCTATGGCTACACCTTC. Protein sequence: CASSLGTGPYGYTF.

The chain has TRBV6-1 and TRBJ2-1; D is possibly TRBD2 (6 bases). CDR1 and CDR2 from the germline V gene are MNHNS and SASEGT. The CDR3 has 12 amino acids. V was pared by 1 base and J by 8 bases, with 6 bases between. CDR3 in amino acids: CASSEGDYEQFF. As DNA, the CDR3 is TGTGCCAGCAGTGAAGGGGACTATGAGCAGTTCTTC.

This clone appeared once. The chain is built from TRBV30 and TRBJ2-7, with D possibly matching TRBD1 (5 bases). The V end lost 3 bases, the J end lost 3 bases, and 27 bases lay between the germline ends. This CDR3 has 18 amino acids. Germline assignment: CDR1 GTSNPN and CDR2 SVGIG (reference sequence). The CDR3 coding sequence is TGTGCCTGGAGCGTAAATAGGGCTCTGACCCACCAGGGCTACGAGCAGTACTTC. Encoded protein: CAWSVNRALTHQGYEQYF.

This sequence joins TRBV5-1 and TRBJ2-1; 9 bases fit TRBD1. With V trimmed by 2 bases and J by 8 bases, 14 bases remained unmatched. Germline loops: CDR1 SGHRS, CDR2 YFSETQ. This CDR3 comprises 17 residues. CDR3 in amino acids: CASSFLPLSGQGDEQFF. The CDR3 DNA reads TGCGCCAGCAGCTTCCTTCCACTTTCGGGACAGGGTGATGAGCAGTTCTTC.